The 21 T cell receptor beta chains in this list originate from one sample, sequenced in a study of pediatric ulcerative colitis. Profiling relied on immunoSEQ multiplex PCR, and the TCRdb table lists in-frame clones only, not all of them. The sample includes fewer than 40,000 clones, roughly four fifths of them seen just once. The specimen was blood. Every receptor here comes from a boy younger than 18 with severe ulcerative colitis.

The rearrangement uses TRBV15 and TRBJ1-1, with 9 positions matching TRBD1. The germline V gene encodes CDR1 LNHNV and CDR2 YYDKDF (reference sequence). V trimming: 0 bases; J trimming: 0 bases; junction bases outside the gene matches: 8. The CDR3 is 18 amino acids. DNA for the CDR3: TGTGCCACCAGCAGAGACCCGGACAGGGGTAACCTGAACACTGAAGCTTTCTTT. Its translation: CATSRDPDRGNLNTEAFF.

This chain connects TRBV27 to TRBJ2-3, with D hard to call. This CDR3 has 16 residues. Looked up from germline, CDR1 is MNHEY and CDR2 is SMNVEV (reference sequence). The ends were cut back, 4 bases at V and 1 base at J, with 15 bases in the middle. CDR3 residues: CASSSEPEWGTDTQYF. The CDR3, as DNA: TGTGCCAGCAGTTCCGAGCCTGAGTGGGGCACAGATACGCAGTATTTT.

CDR3 residues: CATSGQIQTSYNEQFF. The CDR3 DNA is TGTGCCACCAGCGGTCAAATTCAGACCTCCTACAATGAGCAGTTCTTC. This chain joins TRBV15 and TRBJ2-1; D is uncertain. This CDR3 region has 16 residues. V was pared by 5 bases and J by 0 bases, with 14 bases between. Germline lookup yields CDR1 LNHNV and CDR2 YYDKDF (reference sequence).

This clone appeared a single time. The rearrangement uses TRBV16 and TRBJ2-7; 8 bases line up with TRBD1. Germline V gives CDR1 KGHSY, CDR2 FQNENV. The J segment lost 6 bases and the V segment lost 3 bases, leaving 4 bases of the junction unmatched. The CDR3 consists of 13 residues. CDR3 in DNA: TGTGCCAGCAGCCACAGGGGGCTGGGCGAGCAGTACTTC. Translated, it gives CASSHRGLGEQYF.

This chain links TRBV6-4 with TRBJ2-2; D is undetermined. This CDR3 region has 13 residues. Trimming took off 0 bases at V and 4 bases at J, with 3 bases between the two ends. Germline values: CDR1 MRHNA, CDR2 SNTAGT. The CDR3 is CASSDSTTGELFF. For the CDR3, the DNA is TGTGCCAGCAGTGACTCGACCACCGGGGAGCTGTTTTTT.

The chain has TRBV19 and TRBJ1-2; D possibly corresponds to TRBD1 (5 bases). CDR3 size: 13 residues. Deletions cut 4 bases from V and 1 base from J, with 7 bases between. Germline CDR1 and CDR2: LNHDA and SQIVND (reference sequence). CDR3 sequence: CASSRDGNYGYTF. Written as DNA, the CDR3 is TGTGCCAGTAGTAGGGACGGTAACTATGGCTACACCTTC.

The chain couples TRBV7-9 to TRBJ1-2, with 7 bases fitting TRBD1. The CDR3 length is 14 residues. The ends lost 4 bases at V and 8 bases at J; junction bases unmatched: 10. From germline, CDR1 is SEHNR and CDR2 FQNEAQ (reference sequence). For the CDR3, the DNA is TGTGCCAGCAGCTCCATTCGACAGGGACGCGGCTACACCTTC. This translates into CASSSIRQGRGYTF.

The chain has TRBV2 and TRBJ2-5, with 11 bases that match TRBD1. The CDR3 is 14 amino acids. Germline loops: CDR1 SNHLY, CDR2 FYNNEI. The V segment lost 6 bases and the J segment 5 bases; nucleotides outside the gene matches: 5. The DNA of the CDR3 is TGTGCCAGCAGAGAGGGACAGGGGGATGAGACCCAGTACTTC. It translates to CASREGQGDETQYF.

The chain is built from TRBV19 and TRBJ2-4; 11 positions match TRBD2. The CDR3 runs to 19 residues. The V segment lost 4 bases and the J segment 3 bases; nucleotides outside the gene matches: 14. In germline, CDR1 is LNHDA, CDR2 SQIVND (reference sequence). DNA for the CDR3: TGTGCCAGTAGTACCATGGGAGTAGCGGGGGGGCAGGTCAAAAACATTCAGTACTTC. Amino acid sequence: CASSTMGVAGGQVKNIQYF.

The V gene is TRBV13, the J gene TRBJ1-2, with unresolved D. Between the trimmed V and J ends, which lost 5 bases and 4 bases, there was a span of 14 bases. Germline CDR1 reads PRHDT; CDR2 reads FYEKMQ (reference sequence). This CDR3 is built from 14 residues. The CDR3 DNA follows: TGTGCCAGCAGCCCCGGCCGGTTAATCTATGGCTACACCTTC. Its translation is CASSPGRLIYGYTF.

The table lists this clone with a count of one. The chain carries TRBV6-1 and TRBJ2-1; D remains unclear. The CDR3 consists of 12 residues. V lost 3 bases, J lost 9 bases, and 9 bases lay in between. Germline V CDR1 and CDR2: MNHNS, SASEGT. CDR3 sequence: CASSELLGEQFF. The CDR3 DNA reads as TGTGCCAGCAGTGAGTTGTTAGGTGAGCAGTTCTTC.

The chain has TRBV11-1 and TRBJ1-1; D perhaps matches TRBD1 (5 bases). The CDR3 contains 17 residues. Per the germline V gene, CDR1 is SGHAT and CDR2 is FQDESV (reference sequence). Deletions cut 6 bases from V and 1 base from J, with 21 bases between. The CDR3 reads CASSFSREVLSNTEAFF. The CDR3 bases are TGTGCCAGCAGTTTTAGCAGGGAAGTTCTATCGAACACTGAAGCTTTCTTT.

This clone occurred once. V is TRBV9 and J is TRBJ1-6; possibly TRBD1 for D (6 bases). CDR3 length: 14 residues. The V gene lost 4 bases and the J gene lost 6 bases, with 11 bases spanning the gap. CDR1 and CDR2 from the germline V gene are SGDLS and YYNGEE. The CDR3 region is CASSPGALNSPLHF. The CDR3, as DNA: TGTGCCAGCAGCCCAGGGGCCCTTAATTCACCCCTCCACTTT. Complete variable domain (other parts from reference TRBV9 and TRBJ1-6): DSGVTQTPKHLITATGQRVTLRCSPRSGDLSVYWYQQSLDQGLQFLIQYYNGEERAKGNILERFSAQQFPDLHSELNLSSLELGDSALYFCASSPGALNSPLHFGNGTRLTVT.

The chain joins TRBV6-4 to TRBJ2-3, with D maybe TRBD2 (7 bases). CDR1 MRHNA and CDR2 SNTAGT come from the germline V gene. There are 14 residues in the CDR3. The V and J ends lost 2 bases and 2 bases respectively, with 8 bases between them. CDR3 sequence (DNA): TGTGCCAGCAGTGACGGGGGGGCCACAGATACGCAGTATTTT. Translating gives CASSDGGATDTQYF.

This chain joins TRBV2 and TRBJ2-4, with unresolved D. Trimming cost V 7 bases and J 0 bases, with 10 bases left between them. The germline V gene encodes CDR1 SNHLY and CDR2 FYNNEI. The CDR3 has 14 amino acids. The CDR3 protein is CASIKSLAKNIQYF. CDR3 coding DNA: TGTGCCAGCATCAAGTCCCTAGCCAAAAACATTCAGTACTTC.

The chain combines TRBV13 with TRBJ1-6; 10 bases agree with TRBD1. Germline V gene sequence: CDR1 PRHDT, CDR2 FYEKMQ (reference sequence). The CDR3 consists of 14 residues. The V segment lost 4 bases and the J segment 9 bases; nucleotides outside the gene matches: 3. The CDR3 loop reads CASSSWTGGSPLHF. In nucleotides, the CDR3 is TGTGCCAGCAGCTCTTGGACAGGGGGTTCACCCCTCCACTTT.

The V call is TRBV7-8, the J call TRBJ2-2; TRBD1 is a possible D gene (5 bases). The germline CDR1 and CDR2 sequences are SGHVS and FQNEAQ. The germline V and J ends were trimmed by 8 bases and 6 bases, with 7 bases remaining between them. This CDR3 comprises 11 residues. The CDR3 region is CASEGAGELFF. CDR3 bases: TGTGCCAGCGAAGGGGCCGGGGAGCTGTTTTTT.

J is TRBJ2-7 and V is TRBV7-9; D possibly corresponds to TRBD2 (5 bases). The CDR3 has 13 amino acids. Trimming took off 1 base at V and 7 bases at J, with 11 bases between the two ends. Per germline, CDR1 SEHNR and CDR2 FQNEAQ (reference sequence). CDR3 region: CASSLVGREEQYF. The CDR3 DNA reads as TGTGCCAGCAGCTTAGTTGGTCGGGAAGAGCAGTACTTC.

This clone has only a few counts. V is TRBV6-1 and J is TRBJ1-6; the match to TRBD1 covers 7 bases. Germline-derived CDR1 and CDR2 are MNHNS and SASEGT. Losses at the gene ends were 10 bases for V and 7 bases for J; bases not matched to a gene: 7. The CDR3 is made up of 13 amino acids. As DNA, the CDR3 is TGTGCCACCCCAGGGGGTGGAAATTCACCCCTCCACTTT. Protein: CATPGGGNSPLHF.

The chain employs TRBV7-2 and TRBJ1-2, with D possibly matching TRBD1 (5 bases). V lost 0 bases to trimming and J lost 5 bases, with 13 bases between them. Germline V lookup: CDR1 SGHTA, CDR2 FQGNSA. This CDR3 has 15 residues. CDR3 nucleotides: TGTGCCAGCAGCTTAGCTCCCAGGGCGACTTATGGCTACACCTTC. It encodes CASSLAPRATYGYTF.

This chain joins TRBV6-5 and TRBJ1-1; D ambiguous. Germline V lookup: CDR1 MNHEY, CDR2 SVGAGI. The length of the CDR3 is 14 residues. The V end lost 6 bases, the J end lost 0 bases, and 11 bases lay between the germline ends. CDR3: CASSRSSMNTEAFF. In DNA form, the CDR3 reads TGTGCCAGCAGCCGATCTTCAATGAACACTGAAGCTTTCTTT.